This T cell receptor beta chain comes out of a study of technical replicates of blood from a few donors. Produced via immunoSEQ multiplex PCR; TCRdb's table is partial and in-frame only. This table holds tens of thousands of clones, around 93% found once. Looked up from germline, CDR1 is SGHTA and CDR2 is FQGTGA. V shed 0 bases and J 1 base; nucleotides not matched to a gene: 11. The CDR3 spans 20 residues. V and J are TRBV7-3 and TRBJ2-1; 11 bases are a match to TRBD2. Specimen: T cells isolated from PBMCs. The receptor's source is a human donor in good health. CDR3 sequence (DNA): TGTGCCAGCAGCTTAACGGACGGTAGCGGGGGGGCCTTATCCTACAATGAGCAGTTCTTC. Translation: CASSLTDGSGGALSYNEQFF.